A single sample is the source of the 8 T cell receptor beta chains below, sequenced in a study of blood T cell repertoires in COVID-19. The protocol was immunoSEQ multiplex PCR, while the TCRdb copy is restricted to in-frame clones and leaves out a portion. The data show tens of thousands of clones, with around 90% seen just once and 8% to 10% held by the top ten. The sample comprised peripheral blood. The source of these receptors is a human donor in a cohort sampled during active COVID-19.

The chain carries TRBV28 and TRBJ2-5, with 8 nucleotides matching TRBD1. This CDR3 region has 16 residues. Trimming took 2 bases from V and 5 from J; bases not matched to a gene: 10. Germline CDR1 MDHEN, CDR2 SYDVKM. This CDR3 is CASSLLTGGRSETQYF. As DNA, the CDR3 is TGTGCCAGCAGTTTACTTACAGGGGGGCGGAGTGAGACCCAGTACTTC.

This chain joins TRBV25-1 and TRBJ2-5, with no clear D. The CDR3 has 12 residues. From germline, CDR1 is MGHDK and CDR2 SYGVNS. V lost 6 bases to trimming and J lost 2 bases, with 7 bases between them. CDR3 in amino acids: CASRSLQETQYF. CDR3 sequence (DNA): TGTGCCAGCAGGTCTCTGCAAGAGACCCAGTACTTC. Using reference TRBV25-1 and TRBJ2-5 for the parts outside the CDR3, the full variable domain is EADIYQTPRYLVIGTGKKITLECSQTMGHDKMYWYQQDPGMELHLIHYSYGVNSTEKGDLSSESTVSRIRTEHFPLTLESARPSHTSQYLCASRSLQETQYFGPGTRLLVL.

The V call is TRBV9, the J call TRBJ1-4, with D perhaps TRBD1 (5 bases). This CDR3 spans 16 amino acids. Looked up from germline, CDR1 is SGDLS and CDR2 is YYNGEE. V was shortened by 0 bases and J by 5 bases, with 14 bases between the two germline ends. The CDR3 nucleotides are TGTGCCAGCAGCGTAGATGGGGGGGGAAGGAATGAAAAACTGTTTTTT. It encodes CASSVDGGGRNEKLFF.

V usage is TRBV27 and J usage is TRBJ2-7; the match to TRBD2 covers 15 bases. This CDR3 has 17 residues. Germline V gene sequence: CDR1 MNHEY, CDR2 SMNVEV (reference sequence). V trimming: 1 base; J trimming: 1 base; junction bases outside the gene matches: 2. CDR3 bases: TGTGCCAGCAGTTTATATGGACTAGCGGGAGGGTCCTACGAGCAGTACTTC. It is translated as CASSLYGLAGGSYEQYF.

This clone showed up just a few times. The genes are TRBV6-2 or TRBV6-3 and TRBJ2-3, with D maybe TRBD2 (5 bases). This CDR3 comprises 14 residues. V lost 6 bases to trimming and J lost 0 bases, with 10 bases between them. The germline CDR1 and CDR2 sequences are MNHEY and SVGEGT. The CDR3 nucleotides are TGTGCCAGCAGCAACCGGGAAAGCACAGATACGCAGTATTTT. Translating it yields CASSNRESTDTQYF.

The chain employs TRBV6-1 and TRBJ2-1, with a tentative D call TRBD2 (6 bases). Per the germline V gene, CDR1 is MNHNS and CDR2 is SASEGT. V was cut by 0 bases and J by 0 bases, with 12 bases left in between. The CDR3 is 17 residues long. CDR3 protein: CASSEASAGSSYNEQFF. The CDR3 DNA is TGTGCCAGCAGTGAAGCAAGCGCGGGGAGCTCCTACAATGAGCAGTTCTTC.

This clone was seen more than once but under ten times. The J gene is TRBJ2-3, the V gene TRBV7-2, with 11 positions matching TRBD2. The CDR3 is 16 residues long. Trimming cost V 5 bases and J 2 bases; bases outside gene matches: 6. The germline gives CDR1 SGHTA, CDR2 FQGNSA. CDR3 coding DNA: TGTGCCAGCAGCGGGGTAGCGGGAGGGTTCACAGATACGCAGTATTTT. It codes for CASSGVAGGFTDTQYF. Using reference TRBV7-2 and TRBJ2-3 for the parts outside the CDR3, the full variable domain is GAGVSQSPSNKVTEKGKDVELRCDPISGHTALYWYRQSLGQGLEFLIYFQGNSAPDKSGLPSDRFSAERTGGSVSTLTIQRTQQEDSAVYLCASSGVAGGFTDTQYFGPGTRLTVL.

The chain combines TRBV27 with TRBJ2-7; TRBD2 aligns across 8 bases. The trim removed 5 bases at V and 2 bases at J, leaving 8 bases unmatched. The CDR3 length is 15 residues. Germline loops: CDR1 MNHEY, CDR2 SMNVEV (reference sequence). CDR3 in DNA: TGTGCCAGCAGTCCTCAGCGGGAGAGACCCTACGAGCAGTACTTC. Translated, it gives CASSPQRERPYEQYF.